The 2 T cell receptor beta chains given below trace back to one sample, sequenced in a study of cytomegalovirus exposure and HLA in healthy donors. Primers for the PCR totalled 60 Vbeta and 13 Jbeta. Only in-frame clones appear in the TCRdb table, and some are missing; sequencing was by immunoSEQ multiplex PCR. The sample records roughly 120,000 clones, 70% to 85% being singletons. Source material: PBMCs. All receptors come from a young woman in good health and CMV-seronegative.

The chain is built from TRBV10-3 and TRBJ2-5, with TRBD1 identical over 9 bases. The DNA matches TRBJ2-7 better at its end, which makes the J call doubtful. Germline loops: CDR1 ENHRY, CDR2 SYGVKD. The CDR3 has 14 residues. CDR3 sequence reads: CAISGDREGYEQYF. CDR3 in DNA: TGTGCCATCAGTGGGGACAGGGAAGGATACGAGCAGTACTTC.

V and J are TRBV18 and TRBJ1-1; D gene unclear. This CDR3 spans 17 amino acids. Germline V lookup: CDR1 KGHSH, CDR2 LQKENI. The germline V and J ends were trimmed by 3 bases and 1 base, with 18 bases remaining between them. The CDR3 sequence: CASSPLDGFYKNTEAFF. CDR3 nucleotide sequence: TGTGCCAGCTCACCTCTAGACGGATTTTACAAGAACACTGAAGCTTTCTTT.